This T cell receptor beta chain is from a study of Ad26.COV2.S vaccination and SARS-CoV-2 variants. Concerning this clone: Its target is not known.

The CDR3 spans 12 residues. CDR1 is MDHEN and CDR2 is SYDVKM in the germline V gene. Trimming removed 6 bases from V and 7 bases from J, with 13 bases in between. This table comes from immunoSEQ multiplex PCR, and its TCRdb copy is limited to in-frame clones, with some not included. The table includes over 400,000 clones, 89% detected once. Study-level points and caveats: Following vaccination, spike-specific CD8+ and CD4+ T cell responses reportedly exhibited substantial breadth.

Stated treatment: some 20 received Ad26.COV2.S at low or high dose, single or two shots; roughly five received placebo; per-sample allocation not given. Sampling was done on day 63 after the first vaccine or placebo injection. The sequenced sample was peripheral blood, obtained in a trial of Ad26.COV2.S vaccine versus placebo. The TCR comes from a person between 18 and 65 years old who received the Ad26.COV2.S COVID-19 vaccine or a placebo. This chain connects TRBV28 to TRBJ2-7; weak D call: TRBD2 (5 bases). The CDR3 spells CASRAGITEQYF. In DNA, the CDR3 is TGTGCCAGCAGGGCCGGGATTACGGAGCAGTACTTC.